The clone carrying this T cell receptor (beta chain) appeared a single time. Its antigen is undetermined. This CDR3 region has 14 residues. The V and J ends lost 6 bases and 2 bases respectively, with 13 bases between them. CDR1 SNHLY and CDR2 FYNNEI come from the germline V gene. This entry comes from a study of cytomegalovirus exposure and HLA in healthy donors. Study-level findings and limits: Most of the TCR beta V segments (in an earlier analysis) were productive either about 87% or about 30% of the time. Among the sequence variants, a highly shared cluster was likely an artifact of sequencing. TRBV6-2, TRBV6-3 and some other V segments were excluded as indistinguishable. CMV serostatus stood as the only immune exposure information on hand.

Primers included in the PCR were 60 Vbeta and 13 Jbeta primers. The assay was immunoSEQ multiplex PCR, and TCRdb's table has in-frame clones only and misses some. This table has around 140,000 clones, around 73% appearing once. The V gene is TRBV2, the J gene TRBJ2-5, with a tentative D call TRBD2 (6 bases). The clonotype was recovered from a young woman in good health and CMV-seronegative. Source material: PBMCs. The CDR3 spells CASSPGREQETQYF. The DNA for the CDR3 is TGTGCCAGCAGCCCCGGGCGGGAACAAGAGACCCAGTACTTC.